Presented here are 32 T cell receptor beta chains from one specimen sequenced in a study of blood T cell repertoires in COVID-19. Profiling relied on immunoSEQ multiplex PCR, and the TCRdb table lists in-frame clones only, not all of them. Of roughly 160,000 clones listed, 65% to 90% are singletons. Sequenced: peripheral blood. These receptor sequences come from a man between 60 and 75 years old with acute or convalescent COVID-19.

Regarding this clone: Other DNA sequences of this sample code for an identical CDR3. This chain links TRBV6-5 with TRBJ2-7, with TRBD1 as a possible D gene (6 bases). Germline CDR1 is MNHEY and CDR2 is SVGAGI. V dropped 2 bases and J dropped 4 bases, with 6 bases sitting between them. The CDR3 is 12 residues long. CDR3 region: CASSYRGYEQYF. In nucleotides, the CDR3 is TGTGCCAGCAGTTACAGGGGGTACGAGCAGTACTTC.

The chain joins TRBV6-6 to TRBJ2-7; 7 bases are shared with TRBD1. The CDR3 is made up of 15 amino acids. Trimming removed 0 bases from V and 5 bases from J; junction bases left unmatched: 7. Germline-derived CDR1 and CDR2 are MNHNY and SVGAGI (reference sequence). The CDR3 here is CASSYSYRGQHEQYF. The CDR3 DNA is TGTGCCAGCAGTTACTCGTACAGGGGCCAGCACGAGCAGTACTTC.

The V gene is TRBV29-1, the J gene TRBJ2-7; TRBD1 is a possible D gene (5 bases). This CDR3 has 14 amino acids. Germline CDR1 reads SQVTM; CDR2 reads ANQGSEA. V shed 4 bases and J shed 6 bases, with 19 bases lying between them. The CDR3 region has the DNA TGCAGCGTTGGGCCCCGCACCGATCAGGGCGAGCAGTACTTC. It encodes CSVGPRTDQGEQYF.

In this sample, this clone turned up a few times. The chain combines TRBV9 with TRBJ2-7; TRBD1 might be the D (6 bases). CDR1 is SGDLS and CDR2 is YYNGEE in the germline V gene. This CDR3 region has 13 residues. V lost 3 bases, J lost 6 bases, and 13 bases lay in between. CDR3 sequence: CASSAYLGGEQYF. In nucleotides, the CDR3 is TGTGCCAGCAGCGCTTATCTAGGGGGCGAGCAGTACTTC. Complete variable domain (other parts from reference TRBV9 and TRBJ2-7): DSGVTQTPKHLITATGQRVTLRCSPRSGDLSVYWYQQSLDQGLQFLIQYYNGEERAKGNILERFSAQQFPDLHSELNLSSLELGDSALYFCASSAYLGGEQYFGPGTRLTVT.

This clone has only one observation. The rearrangement joins TRBV3-1 (or the pseudogene TRBV3-2) to TRBJ1-1; possible D gene TRBD1, 6 bases. CDR3 length: 15 amino acids. Trimming pared 4 bases from V and 6 bases from J, leaving 18 bases between. Germline V CDR1 and CDR2: LGHDT, YNNKEL (reference sequence). In DNA form, the CDR3 reads TGTGCCAGCAGCCCTCATCGGGGGGGGCAGGCTGAAGCTTTCTTT. This codes for CASSPHRGGQAEAFF.

The chain recombines TRBV4-1 with TRBJ2-7, with a tentative D call TRBD2 (6 bases). CDR3 size: 12 residues. Trimming took 6 bases from V and 5 from J, leaving 11 bases between them. Germline CDR1 and CDR2: MGHRA and YSYEKL. CDR3 nucleotide sequence: TGCGCCAGCAGTTCGGAGGGCGACGAGCAGTACTTC. Protein sequence: CASSSEGDEQYF.

The V gene is TRBV19, the J gene TRBJ1-1; 8 positions match TRBD1. This CDR3 spans 15 amino acids. From germline, CDR1 is LNHDA and CDR2 SQIVND (reference sequence). Trimming cost V 5 bases and J 2 bases; bases outside gene matches: 7. CDR3 residues: CASSEQGAGNTEAFF. CDR3 DNA sequence: TGTGCCAGTAGTGAGCAGGGGGCGGGAAACACTGAAGCTTTCTTT.

V gene TRBV18 combines with J gene TRBJ1-2; 7 nucleotides agree with TRBD1. This CDR3 is built from 17 residues. The junction had 12 bases not matched to a gene; V was cut back by 2 bases and J by 3 bases. Germline V gene sequence: CDR1 KGHSH, CDR2 LQKENI. DNA for the CDR3: TGTGCCAGCTCACCAACGAAGACAGGGTCCCACGACTATGGCTACACCTTC. As protein: CASSPTKTGSHDYGYTF.

This chain joins TRBV29-1 and TRBJ1-2; D gene unclear. V was cut by 5 bases and J by 7 bases, with 5 bases left in between. CDR3 length: 9 amino acids. The V gene's germline CDR1 is SQVTM and CDR2 ANQGSEA. CDR3 sequence (DNA): TGCAGCGTTCCTCCTGGCTACACCTTC. Translating gives CSVPPGYTF.

This chain joins TRBV6-5 and TRBJ1-1; 7 nucleotides agree with TRBD1. The V segment lost 6 bases and the J segment 7 bases; nucleotides outside the gene matches: 11. This CDR3 spans 14 amino acids. Germline V gene sequence: CDR1 MNHEY, CDR2 SVGAGI. The CDR3 protein is CASRQHQTGYEAFF. In nucleotides, the CDR3 is TGTGCCAGCAGGCAACACCAGACAGGGTATGAAGCTTTCTTT.

The rearrangement uses TRBV6-2 or TRBV6-3 and TRBJ1-5; D may be TRBD1 (5 bases). The germline gives CDR1 MNHEY, CDR2 SVGEGT. This CDR3 comprises 13 residues. V lost 2 bases and J lost 4, with 6 bases in between. CDR3 protein: CASSYGGNQPQHF. CDR3 in DNA: TGTGCCAGCAGTTACGGGGGGAATCAGCCCCAGCATTTT.

The J gene is TRBJ2-2, the V gene TRBV10-3; 7 bases agree with TRBD2. Germline CDR1 and CDR2: ENHRY and SYGVKD. The CDR3 contains 15 residues. J was trimmed by 3 bases and V by 10 bases; bases with no gene match: 11. The CDR3 region is CATSAGGGYTGELFF. The CDR3 DNA reads TGTGCCACTTCCGCGGGCGGGGGATACACCGGGGAGCTGTTTTTT.

V usage is TRBV27 and J usage is TRBJ2-2; D gene unclear. Trimming pared 5 bases from V and 4 bases from J, leaving 8 bases between. Germline V gene data show CDR1 as MNHEY and CDR2 as SMNVEV (reference sequence). The CDR3 totals 13 residues. CDR3 amino acids: CASSPLATGELFF. The CDR3 nucleotides are TGTGCCAGCAGTCCCTTGGCCACCGGGGAGCTGTTTTTT.

The J gene is TRBJ1-6, the V gene TRBV5-4; D call uncertain. The CDR3 totals 13 residues. CDR1 is SGHNT and CDR2 is YYREEE in the germline V gene (reference sequence). With 4 bases removed from V and 9 bases from J, the gap between germline ends came to 11 bases. The CDR3 DNA reads as TGTGCCAGCAGCCTGGATGAGATTTCACCCCTCCACTTT. Encoded protein: CASSLDEISPLHF.

This chain uses TRBV30 with TRBJ2-3; 11 bases match TRBD2. Germline CDR1 and CDR2: GTSNPN and SVGIG (reference sequence). V shed 6 bases, J shed 3 bases, and the junction held 11 bases outside the gene matches. The CDR3 totals 16 residues. The CDR3 nucleotides are TGTGCCTGCCTATGTGGGCCTAGCGGGAGGACAGATACGCAGTATTTT. Translating it yields CACLCGPSGRTDTQYF.

This chain joins TRBV6-5 and TRBJ1-2, with D perhaps matching TRBD1 (6 bases). Trimming left V 4 bases short and J 8 bases short, with 14 bases between. In germline, CDR1 is MNHEY, CDR2 SVGAGI. The CDR3 is 13 amino acids. The DNA for the CDR3 is TGTGCCAGCAGTTTGGCAGGGGCGCCCGGCTACACCTTC. Translated, it gives CASSLAGAPGYTF.

The rearrangement joins TRBV9 to TRBJ2-3; D possibly corresponds to TRBD2 (6 bases). Deletions cut 3 bases from V and 2 bases from J, with 10 bases between. The length of the CDR3 is 14 residues. Germline V lookup: CDR1 SGDLS, CDR2 YYNGEE. The CDR3 nucleotides are TGTGCCAGCAGCGCCAGGACTACCACAGATACGCAGTATTTT. Amino acid sequence: CASSARTTTDTQYF.

The V and J genes are TRBV7-7 and TRBJ2-5; 13 bases map to TRBD2. Germline CDR1 and CDR2: SSHAT and FNYEAQ (reference sequence). The CDR3 consists of 15 residues. With 3 bases clipped from V and 3 bases from J, the junction kept 1 base outside the gene matches. CDR3 loop: CASSFGLAGEETQYF. CDR3 sequence (DNA): TGTGCCAGCAGCTTCGGACTAGCGGGAGAAGAGACCCAGTACTTC.

The chain recombines TRBV30 with TRBJ1-1, with TRBD1 matching 9 bases. V lost 7 bases and J lost 1; bases outside the gene matches: 1. CDR1 GTSNPN and CDR2 SVGIG come from the germline V gene (reference sequence). The CDR3 is 12 amino acids. As DNA, the CDR3 is TGTGCCTCGGGACAGGGGAACACTGAAGCTTTCTTT. Amino acids: CASGQGNTEAFF.

The chain has TRBV27 and TRBJ2-7; 8 nucleotides line up with TRBD1. The CDR3 covers 15 residues. Germline V gives CDR1 MNHEY, CDR2 SMNVEV (reference sequence). The J segment lost 0 bases and the V segment lost 8 bases, leaving 9 bases of the junction unmatched. This CDR3 reads CASCVKTGGSYEQYF. The CDR3 nucleotides are TGTGCCAGCTGCGTCAAAACAGGGGGCTCCTACGAGCAGTACTTC.

The rearrangement uses TRBV5-1 and TRBJ1-2; D remains unclear. CDR1 is SGHRS, CDR2 YFSETQ, per germline. The CDR3 length is 16 residues. V was clipped by 0 bases and J by 8 bases, with 20 bases between them. The CDR3 DNA sequence: TGCGCCAGCAGCTTGGCCGCTATGAGCGGCCGAGGGGGCTACACCTTC. Protein: CASSLAAMSGRGGYTF. The full variable domain, its missing parts supplied by reference TRBV5-1 and TRBJ1-2, is KAGVTQTPRYLIKTRGQQVTLSCSPISGHRSVSWYQQTPGQGLQFLFEYFSETQRNKGNFPGRFSGRQFSNSRSEMNVSTLELGDSALYLCASSLAAMSGRGGYTFGSGTRLTVV.

The gene calls are TRBV27 and TRBJ1-6; D gene ambiguous. This CDR3 region has 14 residues. Trimming removed 8 bases at V and 0 bases at J, with 8 bases between. CDR1 and CDR2 from the germline V gene are MNHEY and SMNVEV (reference sequence). CDR3 DNA sequence: TGTGCCAGCTCAGGCCTCTCCTATAATTCACCCCTCCACTTT. Its translation is CASSGLSYNSPLHF.

The chain links TRBV12-5 to TRBJ2-2; no clear D. The V and J ends lost 8 bases and 3 bases respectively, with 7 bases between them. CDR1 and CDR2 (germline): LGHNT, FRNRAP. The CDR3 contains 12 residues. The CDR3 region is CASYRDTGELFF. The CDR3 nucleotides read TGTGCTAGTTACAGAGACACCGGGGAGCTGTTTTTT. Variable domain in full (rest from reference TRBV12-5 and TRBJ2-2): DARVTQTPRHKVTEMGQEVTMRCQPILGHNTVFWYRQTMMQGLELLAYFRNRAPLDDSGMPKDRFSAEMPDATLATLKIQPSEPRDSAVYFCASYRDTGELFFGEGSRLTVL.

The chain uses TRBV2 and TRBJ2-3; 10 bases map to TRBD1. CDR1 SNHLY and CDR2 FYNNEI come from the germline V gene. The V and J ends lost 4 bases and 3 bases, in that order; junction bases with no gene match: 4. The CDR3 consists of 15 residues. CDR3 residues: CASSGRDRGTDTQYF. In DNA form, the CDR3 reads TGTGCCAGCAGTGGCCGGGACAGGGGAACAGATACGCAGTATTTT.

This chain joins TRBV7-3 and TRBJ2-2; 12 bases match TRBD2. The CDR3 runs to 19 residues. V shed 4 bases, J shed 6 bases, and the junction held 15 bases outside the gene matches. Germline V gene lookup returns CDR1 SGHTA and CDR2 FQGTGA. The CDR3 sequence: CASSSVSLAGGMDAGELFF. The CDR3 bases are TGTGCCAGCAGCTCAGTCAGCCTAGCGGGAGGGATGGACGCCGGGGAGCTGTTTTTT. Complete variable domain (other parts from reference TRBV7-3 and TRBJ2-2): GAGVSQTPSNKVTEKGKYVELRCDPISGHTALYWYRQSLGQGPEFLIYFQGTGAADDSGLPNDRFFAVRPEGSVSTLKIQRTERGDSAVYLCASSSVSLAGGMDAGELFFGEGSRLTVL.

V gene TRBV5-1 combines with J gene TRBJ2-3, with 11 positions matching TRBD2. The trim removed 4 bases at V and 2 bases at J, leaving 6 bases unmatched. This CDR3 comprises 16 residues. Germline V CDR1 and CDR2: SGHRS, YFSETQ. CDR3 DNA sequence: TGCGCCAGCAGCCCGGGGACTAGCGGCCCCACAGATACGCAGTATTTT. It translates to CASSPGTSGPTDTQYF.

The chain uses TRBV7-2 and TRBJ1-5; a possible D gene is TRBD1 (5 bases). The CDR3 has 13 amino acids. The germline V gene encodes CDR1 SGHTA and CDR2 FQGNSA. Trimming pared 5 bases from V and 3 bases from J, leaving 8 bases between. CDR3 residues: CASSRQSNQPQHF. DNA for the CDR3: TGTGCCAGCAGCCGACAGTCCAATCAGCCCCAGCATTTT.

The chain has TRBV7-9 and TRBJ2-1; 7 nucleotides line up with TRBD2. Germline CDR1 SEHNR, CDR2 FQNEAQ (reference sequence). The CDR3 is 15 residues long. The trim removed 0 bases at V and 5 bases at J, leaving 4 bases unmatched. The CDR3 loop is CASSLALAENNEQFF. CDR3 in DNA: TGTGCCAGCAGCTTAGCGCTAGCGGAGAACAATGAGCAGTTCTTC.

The chain has TRBV3-1 (or the pseudogene TRBV3-2) and TRBJ1-6; D uncertain. CDR3 length equals 15 residues. Per germline, CDR1 LGHDT and CDR2 YNNKEL (reference sequence). V was cut by 1 base and J by 8 bases, with 12 bases left in between. The CDR3 loop reads CASSQGGPEYSPLHF. CDR3 DNA: TGTGCCAGCAGCCAAGGTGGGCCCGAGTATTCACCCCTCCACTTT.

The rearrangement joins TRBV2 to TRBJ1-2; 8 positions match TRBD1. This CDR3 region has 14 residues. Trimming cost V 6 bases and J 6 bases; bases outside gene matches: 9. Germline V lookup: CDR1 SNHLY, CDR2 FYNNEI. CDR3 in amino acids: CASSDTGGFDGYTF. The CDR3 nucleotides are TGTGCCAGCAGCGATACAGGGGGTTTCGATGGCTACACCTTC. The entire variable domain, with the rest obtained from reference TRBV2 and TRBJ1-2, is as follows: EPEVTQTPSHQVTQMGQEVILRCVPISNHLYFYWYRQILGQKVEFLVSFYNNEISEKSEIFDDQFSVERPDGSNFTLKIRSTKLEDSAMYFCASSDTGGFDGYTFGSGTRLTVV.

This chain links TRBV7-3 with TRBJ1-1; no definite D call. Trimming left V 5 bases short and J 0 bases short, with 7 bases between. The CDR3 extends over 13 amino acids. CDR1 is SGHTA, CDR2 FQGTGA, per germline. The CDR3 loop is CASSLDMNTEAFF. The CDR3 region has the DNA TGTGCCAGCAGCCTAGATATGAACACTGAAGCTTTCTTT.

J is TRBJ2-5 and V is TRBV7-9, with TRBD2 matching 11 bases. Germline V gene data show CDR1 as SEHNR and CDR2 as FQNEAQ (reference sequence). V shed 5 bases and J 5 bases; nucleotides not matched to a gene: 10. CDR3 length: 16 residues. CDR3 residues: CASSLVFTSGSETQYF. CDR3 DNA: TGTGCCAGCAGCCTAGTTTTTACTAGCGGGAGTGAGACCCAGTACTTC.